This is a list of T cell receptor beta chains from one sample in a study of T cells in Graves' hyperthyroidism and ophthalmopathy. TCRdb used MiXCR to reprocess the multiplex PCR reads, holding one entry per CDR3 protein. This sample yields under 800,000 distinct CDR3 sequences, of which 13% to 15% are seen a single time; roughly 10% belongs to the top ten. Source material: blood. These receptors came from a woman aged 18-29 years with Graves' hyperthyroidism. Both conserved end residues are part of each CDR3. The D gene is left open where the match is weak. Some rows mark clone size as missing; the rest say once, few, many or name a class of expanded clone.

size: many
V: TRBV20-1
D: .
J: TRBJ1-2
CDR3: CSARGTAPTQGYGYTF
DNA: TGCAGTGCTAGAGGGACAGCACCTACGCAGGGCTATGGCTACACCTTC

size: many
V: TRBV6-2/TRBV6-3
D: .
J: TRBJ2-7
CDR3: CASSYLGQRTYEQYF
DNA: TGTGCCAGCAGTTACCTCGGACAGCGGACCTACGAGCAGTACTTC

size: many
V: TRBV6-1
D: .
J: TRBJ2-7
CDR3: CASTPLVTNYEQYF
DNA: TGTGCCAGCACCCCCCTAGTTACTAACTACGAGCAGTACTTC

size: many
V: TRBV5-1
D: .
J: TRBJ1-1
CDR3: CASSLVGQNTEAFF
DNA: TGCGCCAGCAGCTTGGTCGGACAGAACACTGAAGCTTTCTTT

size: .
V: TRBV27
D: .
J: TRBJ1-3
CDR3: CASSYSGAGNTIYF
DNA: TGTGCCAGCAGTTATTCAGGGGCTGGAAACACCATATATTTT

size: .
V: TRBV12-3/TRBV12-4
D: TRBD1
J: TRBJ2-5
CDR3: CASSLEGQRGPQYF
DNA: TGTGCCAGCAGTTTAGAGGGTCAAAGGGGGCCCCAGTACTTC

size: .
V: TRBV10-1
D: .
J: TRBJ2-1
CDR3: CASSDGAPYNEQFF
DNA: TGCGCCAGCAGTGATGGGGCCCCCTACAATGAGCAGTTCTTC

size: many
V: TRBV20-1
D: TRBD2
J: TRBJ2-1
CDR3: CSARDPVGTSGLGNEQFF
DNA: TGCAGTGCTAGAGACCCTGTAGGGACTAGCGGGTTGGGGAATGAGCAGTTCTTC

size: few
V: TRBV4-1
D: .
J: TRBJ1-1
CDR3: CASSQGRQATNTEAFF
DNA: TGCGCCAGCAGCCAAGGGAGGCAGGCGACGAACACTGAAGCTTTCTTT

size: few
V: TRBV6-1
D: .
J: TRBJ2-5
CDR3: CASRPTVAGSWETQYF
DNA: TGTGCCAGCAGGCCCACTGTAGCCGGGAGCTGGGAGACCCAGTACTTC

size: many
V: TRBV20-1
D: TRBD2
J: TRBJ2-7
CDR3: CSARTGLAGSYEQYF
DNA: TGCAGTGCTAGGACCGGACTAGCGGGATCGTACGAGCAGTACTTC

size: .
V: TRBV20-1
D: .
J: TRBJ2-5
CDR3: CSAREPRILETQYF
DNA: TGCAGTGCTAGAGAACCCCGGATACTGGAGACCCAGTACTTC

size: .
V: TRBV20-1
D: TRBD1
J: TRBJ2-7
CDR3: CSARGQHYEQYF
DNA: TGCAGTGCTCGGGGACAGCACTACGAGCAGTACTTC

size: many
V: TRBV5-8
D: TRBD1
J: TRBJ1-2
CDR3: CASSLAQGLNGYTF
DNA: TGTGCCAGCAGCTTGGCACAGGGGTTAAATGGCTACACCTTC

size: few
V: TRBV5-1
D: TRBD2
J: TRBJ2-1
CDR3: CASSLFRDRVTSGYNEQFF
DNA: TGCGCCAGCAGCTTGTTCCGTGACAGGGTGACTAGCGGGTACAATGAGCAGTTCTTC

size: few
V: TRBV20-1
D: .
J: TRBJ2-1
CDR3: CSANPTGPYNEQFF
DNA: TGCAGTGCCAACCCGACCGGACCCTACAATGAGCAGTTCTTC

size: .
V: TRBV24-1
D: .
J: TRBJ2-7
CDR3: CATSDPTGSREQYF
DNA: TGTGCCACCAGTGATCCCACAGGGTCTCGGGAGCAGTACTTC

size: many
V: TRBV30
D: .
J: TRBJ2-1
CDR3: CAWSLTNEQFF
DNA: TGTGCCTGGAGTTTAACAAATGAGCAGTTCTTC

size: many
V: TRBV30
D: TRBD1
J: TRBJ2-3
CDR3: CAWSGDREVTDTQYF
DNA: TGTGCCTGGAGTGGGGACAGGGAGGTGACAGATACGCAGTATTTT

size: .
V: TRBV28
D: .
J: TRBJ2-4
CDR3: CASTVTSAKNIQYF
DNA: TGTGCCAGCACCGTTACTTCCGCCAAAAACATTCAGTACTTC

size: few
V: TRBV7-9
D: TRBD1
J: TRBJ1-4
CDR3: CASSMLGTGATNEKLFF
DNA: TGTGCCAGCAGCATGCTTGGGACAGGGGCAACTAATGAAAAACTGTTTTTT

size: .
V: TRBV20-1
D: TRBD2
J: TRBJ2-5
CDR3: CSAPAGGFWETQYF
DNA: TGCAGTGCTCCGGCGGGAGGATTTTGGGAGACCCAGTACTTC

size: many
V: TRBV29-1
D: .
J: TRBJ2-7
CDR3: CSVVPPLGEQYF
DNA: TGCAGCGTTGTTCCCCCCCTTGGTGAGCAGTACTTC

size: .
V: TRBV24-1
D: .
J: TRBJ2-3
CDR3: CATSDPGHTDTQCF
DNA: TGTGCCACCAGTGACCCGGGGCACACAGATACGCAGTGTTTT

size: few
V: TRBV7-9
D: .
J: TRBJ1-2
CDR3: CASSLDSIPPGYTF
DNA: TGTGCCAGCAGCTTAGACTCCATCCCGCCTGGCTACACCTTC

size: .
V: TRBV9
D: TRBD1
J: TRBJ1-6
CDR3: CASSATPGGNSPLHF
DNA: TGTGCCAGCAGCGCGACGCCAGGGGGGAATTCACCCCTCCACTTT

size: .
V: TRBV28
D: .
J: TRBJ1-4
CDR3: CASSGLGITYEKLFF
DNA: TGTGCCAGCAGTGGGTTGGGGATAACTTATGAAAAACTGTTTTTT

size: few
V: TRBV2
D: .
J: TRBJ1-5
CDR3: CASSSQGLSNQPQHF
DNA: TGTGCCAGCAGTTCCCAGGGGCTGAGCAATCAGCCCCAGCATTTT

size: few
V: TRBV20-1
D: .
J: TRBJ2-3
CDR3: CSALPLRTDTQYF
DNA: TGCAGTGCCCTACCATTGCGCACAGATACGCAGTATTTT

size: many
V: TRBV12-3/TRBV12-4
D: TRBD1
J: TRBJ2-2
CDR3: CASRRQGSNTGELFF
DNA: TGTGCCAGCAGGAGACAGGGGTCGAACACCGGGGAGCTGTTTTTT

size: many
V: TRBV28
D: TRBD1
J: TRBJ2-5
CDR3: CASRATGEETQYF
DNA: TGTGCCAGCAGGGCCACAGGGGAAGAGACCCAGTACTTC

size: many
V: TRBV6-1
D: .
J: TRBJ2-2
CDR3: CASSPRAPFGGTGELFF
DNA: TGTGCCAGCAGTCCGCGGGCCCCATTCGGGGGCACCGGGGAGCTGTTTTTT

size: many
V: TRBV3-1
D: TRBD1
J: TRBJ2-3
CDR3: CASSQFFSWRQGRIDTQYF
DNA: TGTGCCAGCAGCCAATTCTTCTCCTGGAGACAGGGACGAATAGATACGCAGTATTTT

size: many
V: TRBV5-1
D: .
J: TRBJ2-7
CDR3: CASSYSGTTYEQYF
DNA: TGCGCCAGCAGCTACTCCGGGACCACCTACGAGCAGTACTTC

size: many
V: TRBV28
D: TRBD2
J: TRBJ2-3
CDR3: CASSGILAGVHADTQYF
DNA: TGTGCCAGCAGTGGAATACTAGCGGGGGTACACGCAGATACGCAGTATTTT

size: .
V: TRBV18
D: .
J: TRBJ2-7
CDR3: CASSPGLESEQYF
DNA: TGTGCCAGCTCACCAGGACTGGAATCCGAGCAGTACTTC

size: many
V: TRBV9
D: .
J: TRBJ1-1
CDR3: CASSVDGRVGTEAFF
DNA: TGTGCCAGCAGCGTAGATGGCAGGGTAGGAACTGAAGCTTTCTTT

size: .
V: TRBV28
D: .
J: TRBJ2-2
CDR3: CASSTPGLHSTGELFF
DNA: TGTGCCAGCAGTACCCCGGGACTCCACTCCACCGGGGAGCTGTTTTTT

size: many
V: TRBV12-3/TRBV12-4
D: .
J: TRBJ2-1
CDR3: CASSLSHLEQFF
DNA: TGTGCCAGCAGTTTAAGTCACTTAGAGCAGTTCTTC

size: .
V: TRBV20-1
D: .
J: TRBJ2-5
CDR3: CSARPHMETQYF
DNA: TGCAGTGCTAGGCCCCACATGGAAACCCAGTACTTC